The source of this T cell receptor beta chain is a study of cytomegalovirus exposure and HLA in healthy donors. Germline V gene sequence: CDR1 SGHRS, CDR2 YFSETQ. V was clipped by 0 bases and J by 5 bases, with 8 bases between them. The CDR3 has 14 residues. The PCR contained 60 Vbeta and 13 Jbeta primers. Sequenced by immunoSEQ multiplex PCR; TCRdb stores in-frame clones only, minus some. The sample has roughly 220,000 clones, approximately 79% seen once. The donors were healthy bone marrow donors. General study points: Highly shared sequence variants in one cluster were likely a sequencing artifact. The authors confirmed in vitro that a few CMV-associated chains were specific for CMV antigens. Prior analysis indicated that the majority of TCR beta V segments exhibited productivity approximately 87% or approximately 30% of the time.

In the case of this clone: The antigen is unknown.

V is TRBV5-1 and J is TRBJ1-4; D is unclear. The TCR sequence derives from a man over 45 in good health and CMV-seronegative. Sequenced sample: PBMCs. CDR3 DNA sequence: TGCGCCAGCAGCTTGGGTGATAGCAATGAAAAACTGTTTTTT. Residues: CASSLGDSNEKLFF.